The sequence of this T cell receptor (beta chain) was determined in a study of Graves' ophthalmopathy and Graves' hyperthyroidism. V lost 5 bases and J 4 bases, leaving 15 bases between the germline ends. This CDR3 spans 15 amino acids. The germline CDR1 and CDR2 sequences are SGHVT and SQSDAQ. Regarding the study as a whole: In blood appeared most of the expanded thyroid clonotypes whose frequency exceeded 0.001.

As the template, RNA transcripts were used to amplify TCR beta CDR3 regions. HTBI primers primed a first-round RT-PCR, and a second-round multiplex PCR followed. TCRdb itself ran the multiplex PCR reads through MiXCR, one entry per CDR3 protein. The sample shows almost 40,000 distinct CDR3 sequences, 50% of them seen only once. A note on this clonotype: As yet, its antigen is unknown.

The sequencing sample was made of peripheral blood. This receptor was taken from an adult woman with stable Graves' hyperthyroidism. The chain combines TRBV7-4 with TRBJ1-5; D is possibly TRBD1 (5 bases). The CDR3 DNA follows: TGTGCCAGCAGCCCCAGCGTGGGGGGGAATCAGCCCCAGCATTTT. It is translated as CASSPSVGGNQPQHF.